A selection of T cell receptor beta chains follows, all from one sample in a study of T cell repertoires in cytomegalovirus infection. Their specific antigens are unknown. A single record per CDR3 protein comes from TCRdb applying MiXCR to the reads. The top ten clones hold roughly three quarters of a sample with around 99,000 distinct CDR3 sequences, about 30% of them seen once. Source: CD8+ T cells from cultured PBMCs, taken from culture after CMV antigen stimulation. These receptors came from a human donor in good health (CMV status not recorded). Some clones in this sample may be carry-over from other donors' samples. CDR3s leave out the opening cysteine and the closing phenylalanine or tryptophan. The D gene is left open where the match is weak.

d_call j_call v_call cdr3_aa
- TRBJ2-7 TRBV4-1 ASSPPTEYEQY
- TRBJ2-1 TRBV11-2 ASSTPRSNEQF
TRBD2 TRBJ2-1 TRBV12-3/TRBV12-4 ASSLLGSGGPWYNEQF
- TRBJ2-1 TRBV27 ASSSRDGYNEQF
- TRBJ1-1 TRBV2 ASSGAEAF
TRBD2 TRBJ2-1 TRBV2 ASSELAGGNNEQF
- TRBJ2-7 TRBV7-8 ASSYGTPSSEQY
TRBD1 TRBJ2-7 TRBV7-6 ASSLWGQGYEQY
TRBD2 TRBJ2-1 TRBV4-2 ASSQERTSLYNEQF
- TRBJ2-7 TRBV25-1 ASSESYGGADEQY
TRBD2 TRBJ2-3 TRBV12-3/TRBV12-4 ASRLSGGTDTQY
- TRBJ2-7 TRBV11-2 ASSLDNRYEQY
- TRBJ2-3 TRBV19 ASSSSDILITDTQY
- TRBJ1-3 TRBV10-3 AISESVSLNTIY
- TRBJ1-5 TRBV6-8 ASSYGPENQPQH
- TRBJ2-7 TRBV5-8 ATSRRGAYEQY
- TRBJ2-7 TRBV4-1 ASRWDQSSYEQY
TRBD1 TRBJ2-1 TRBV27 ASSLSRGDRKYNEQF
- TRBJ1-2 TRBV9 ASSQQGLGYT
- TRBJ1-5 TRBV2 ASREHSNQPQH
TRBD1 TRBJ1-2 TRBV12-3/TRBV12-4 ASSPGQGAAWYGYT